This note documents a single TCR beta chain sequence. The antigen is not known. Patients sequenced had flow cytometry evidence of CD8+CD57+ cell expansion. The data stem from a study of CD8+CD57+ T cells in acquired aplastic anemia. Overall study context: Quantities of DNA derived from sorted CD4+ and CD8+ cells averaged 3.2 ug. Notes on the study in general: About 29 sequences, all CD8+ CDR3, were shared between patients and controls.

CDR3 and TCR beta VDJ profiling relied on a genomic DNA template. TCRdb itself ran the reads through MiXCR, one entry per CDR3 protein. The data show around 430,000 distinct CDR3 sequences, around a third seen once. The CDR3 runs 14 residues. Germline V gives CDR1 ENHRY, CDR2 SYGVKD. V gave up 2 bases and J gave up 5 bases; unmatched junction bases: 5. The receptor comes from a human donor with aplastic anemia. This sequence joins TRBV10-3 and TRBJ1-2, with TRBD1 matching over 7 bases. Material: sorted CD4+, CD8+, or CD8+CD57+ T cells (not recorded which) from PBMCs. The CDR3 nucleotides read TGTGCCATCAGTGAGAGAGGGGGCGCATATGGCTACACCTTC. This translates into CAISERGGAYGYTF.